Listed below are T cell receptor beta chains from one sample, sequenced in a study of shared clonotypes between healthy human individuals. Clones were read by immunoSEQ multiplex PCR, and TCRdb kept only the in-frame ones, dropping some. The table records approximately 2.5 million clones, roughly 93% of them present only once. Sequencing was carried out using naive CD4+ T cells from PBMCs. The receptors were gathered from a man aged 18 to 29 in good health. Some clones in this sample may be carry-over from other donors' samples. The CDR3 runs from the conserved cysteine through the conserved F or W. The D gene is left open where the match is weak. The listing skips clone size in some rows; elsewhere it reads once, few, many or a size class.

v_gene	abundance	d_gene	j_gene	CDR3aa	CDR3nt
TRBV4-2	few	TRBD1	TRBJ1-1	CASSQGGTENTEAFF	TGTGCCAGCAGCCAAGGGGGGACAGAGAACACTGAAGCTTTCTTT
TRBV6-5	once	NA	TRBJ1-4	CASSYSSGRGEKLFF	TGTGCCAGCAGTTACTCTTCCGGGAGAGGTGAAAAACTGTTTTTT
TRBV18	NA	NA	TRBJ2-2	CASSRRDGDTGELFF	TGTGCCAGCTCACGCCGGGACGGGGACACCGGGGAGCTGTTTTTT
TRBV5-4	NA	NA	TRBJ1-1	CASSLKNTEAFF	TGTGCCAGCAGCTTGAAGAACACTGAAGCTTTCTTT
TRBV5-1	NA	TRBD2	TRBJ2-7	CASSRVLAGGSSYEQYF	TGCGCCAGCAGCAGAGTATTAGCGGGGGGGAGCTCCTACGAGCAGTACTTC
TRBV25-1	NA	NA	TRBJ1-2	CASSQSGVGYTF	TGTGCCAGCAGTCAATCCGGGGTTGGCTACACCTTC
TRBV6-5	NA	NA	TRBJ2-3	CASTSPGEDTQYF	TGTGCCAGCACCTCCCCCGGGGAGGATACGCAGTATTTT
TRBV6-1	NA	TRBD1	TRBJ2-5	CASRIWDRGGETQYF	TGTGCCAGCAGGATCTGGGACAGGGGGGGGGAGACCCAGTACTTC
TRBV5-4	NA	NA	TRBJ2-3	CASSLAPGSTDTQYF	TGTGCCAGCAGCTTGGCTCCGGGTTCCACAGATACGCAGTATTTT
TRBV7-9	NA	NA	TRBJ1-1	CASSLGGQNAEAFF	TGTGCCAGCAGCTTGGGCGGACAGAACGCTGAAGCTTTCTTT
TRBV7-9	NA	TRBD1	TRBJ2-2	CASSLAGGAYFAGELFF	TGTGCCAGCAGCTTAGCAGGGGGCGCTTACTTCGCCGGGGAGCTGTTTTTT
TRBV27	NA	NA	TRBJ2-7	CASRSGGLSSYEQYF	TGTGCCAGCAGATCAGGGGGGCTGAGCTCCTACGAGCAGTACTTC
TRBV9	NA	TRBD2	TRBJ2-3	CASSVGVAGASDTQYF	TGTGCCAGCAGCGTAGGGGTAGCGGGAGCATCAGATACGCAGTATTTT
TRBV7-2	once	TRBD1	TRBJ1-3	CASSLVGQGLNTIYF	TGTGCCAGCAGCTTAGTTGGACAGGGGTTAAACACCATATATTTT
TRBV15	NA	NA	TRBJ1-3	CATNPRRGSGNTIYF	TGTGCCACCAACCCCCGCCGGGGTTCTGGAAACACCATATATTTT
TRBV2	NA	NA	TRBJ2-1	CASSDVTSRYNEQFF	TGTGCCAGCAGTGATGTCACTAGCCGGTACAATGAGCAGTTCTTC
TRBV15	NA	TRBD1	TRBJ2-7	CATSSYRQGEQYF	TGTGCCACCAGCAGCTACCGACAGGGCGAGCAGTACTTC
TRBV4-2	NA	TRBD1	TRBJ2-1	CASSLTGTGGWEQFF	TGTGCCAGCAGCTTGACCGGGACAGGGGGTTGGGAGCAGTTCTTC
TRBV11-3	NA	NA	TRBJ1-2	CASSFSSGGYTF	TGTGCCAGCAGTTTCTCGAGCGGTGGCTACACCTTC
TRBV29-1	NA	NA	TRBJ2-7	CSAAKVPPYEQYF	TGCAGCGCAGCTAAGGTGCCCCCCTACGAGCAGTACTTC
TRBV6-1	once	TRBD2	TRBJ2-7	CASTRAGEAWEQYF	TGTGCCAGCACCCGAGCGGGAGAGGCATGGGAGCAGTACTTC
TRBV25-1	NA	NA	TRBJ1-6	CASSRSRDSPLHF	TGTGCCAGCAGCCGCAGTCGGGATTCACCCCTCCACTTT
TRBV14	NA	NA	TRBJ1-2	CASSQEGRYYGYTF	TGTGCCAGCAGCCAAGAGGGAAGGTACTATGGCTACACCTTC
TRBV7-3	NA	NA	TRBJ2-5	CASSPQGGAETQYF	TGTGCCAGCAGCCCGCAGGGCGGAGCGGAGACCCAGTACTTC
TRBV29-1	few	NA	TRBJ2-4	CSVESPLLNIQYF	TGCAGCGTTGAAAGTCCACTTCTAAACATTCAGTACTTC
TRBV29-1	NA	TRBD1	TRBJ2-3	CSVGTASASTDTQYF	TGCAGCGTCGGGACAGCGAGTGCTAGCACAGATACGCAGTATTTT
TRBV4-3	once	NA	TRBJ2-5	CASSQEGARETQYF	TGCGCCAGCAGCCAGGAGGGGGCTAGAGAGACCCAGTACTTC
TRBV9	NA	NA	TRBJ1-5	CASSVDGIQPQHF	TGTGCCAGCAGCGTAGATGGCATTCAGCCCCAGCATTTT
TRBV2	NA	NA	TRBJ1-1	CASSEGFDWMNTEAFF	TGTGCCAGCAGTGAAGGTTTTGATTGGATGAACACTGAAGCTTTCTTT
TRBV7-2	NA	NA	TRBJ1-5	CASSLTTGVSNQPQHF	TGTGCCAGCAGCCTAACAACAGGAGTGAGCAATCAGCCCCAGCATTTT
TRBV4-3	NA	NA	TRBJ2-1	CASSTSVVSYNEQFF	TGCGCCAGCAGCACCAGCGTGGTCTCCTACAATGAGCAGTTCTTC
TRBV19	NA	NA	TRBJ2-5	CASSIRGGPGETQYF	TGTGCCAGTAGTATTAGGGGGGGGCCGGGAGAGACCCAGTACTTC
TRBV28	NA	TRBD1	TRBJ1-5	CASRNTGDGQPQHF	TGTGCCAGCAGGAACACAGGGGATGGACAGCCCCAGCATTTT
TRBV19	NA	NA	TRBJ2-2	CASSIRSASSSTGELFF	TGTGCCAGTAGTATACGCAGTGCGTCGAGTTCCACCGGGGAGCTGTTTTTT
TRBV30	NA	NA	TRBJ1-2	CAWSVRREDGYTF	TGTGCCTGGAGTGTACGTCGCGAGGATGGCTACACCTTC
TRBV5-1	NA	TRBD1	TRBJ1-2	CASSPGTAGYGYTF	TGCGCCAGCAGCCCCGGGACAGCTGGGTATGGCTACACCTTC
TRBV6-6	NA	NA	TRBJ1-3	CASSYSTVISGNTIYF	TGTGCCAGCAGTTACTCGACGGTGATCTCTGGAAACACCATATATTTT
TRBV4-3	NA	NA	TRBJ1-4	CASSQVGDLVPTTNEKLFF	TGCGCCAGCAGCCAAGTTGGAGATCTGGTCCCCACAACTAATGAAAAACTGTTTTTT
TRBV6-6	NA	NA	TRBJ1-1	CASSYRTVQNTEAFF	TGTGCCAGCAGTTACAGGACAGTCCAGAACACTGAAGCTTTCTTT
TRBV7-9	NA	NA	TRBJ2-6	CASSLNLAWGSGGANVLTF	TGTGCCAGCAGCCTGAATCTTGCGTGGGGCTCGGGAGGGGCCAACGTCCTGACTTTC
TRBV5-1	NA	TRBD1	TRBJ2-7	CASSLAPGGAYEQYF	TGCGCCAGCAGCTTGGCCCCAGGGGGCGCCTACGAGCAGTACTTC
TRBV7-3	NA	NA	TRBJ2-3	CASSFRPGGGITDTQYF	TGTGCCAGCAGCTTCCGACCCGGGGGAGGCATCACAGATACGCAGTATTTT
TRBV28	NA	TRBD2	TRBJ2-7	CASRRSGAYEQYF	TGTGCCAGCCGGCGAAGCGGGGCCTACGAGCAGTACTTC
TRBV10-3	NA	NA	TRBJ2-6	CAISEPRWGASGANVLTF	TGTGCCATCAGTGAGCCCCGTTGGGGGGCTTCTGGGGCCAACGTCCTGACTTTC
TRBV7-2	NA	NA	TRBJ2-5	CASAPGGETQYF	TGTGCCAGCGCGCCTGGTGGGGAGACCCAGTACTTC
TRBV4-3	NA	NA	TRBJ2-1	CASSQESTYNEQFF	TGCGCCAGCAGCCAAGAGTCCACCTACAATGAGCAGTTCTTC
TRBV28	NA	NA	TRBJ2-6	CASSLMFSSGANVLTF	TGTGCCAGCAGTTTAATGTTCAGCTCTGGGGCCAACGTCCTGACTTTC
TRBV5-1	NA	TRBD1	TRBJ1-3	CASSPQGGSGNTIYF	TGCGCCAGCAGCCCACAGGGGGGCTCTGGAAACACCATATATTTT
TRBV5-1	NA	TRBD1	TRBJ2-2	CASSWGQGGGELFF	TGCGCCAGCAGCTGGGGACAGGGTGGCGGGGAGCTGTTTTTT
TRBV7-2	NA	TRBD2	TRBJ2-7	CASSLGTSGAGEQYF	TGTGCCAGCAGCCTCGGGACTAGCGGGGCTGGCGAGCAGTACTTC
TRBV30	NA	TRBD1	TRBJ1-1	CAWSPRDRGSTEAFF	TGTGCCTGGAGTCCCCGGGACAGGGGAAGCACTGAAGCTTTCTTT
TRBV5-1	NA	NA	TRBJ2-5	CASSLAGGGAVETQYF	TGCGCCAGCAGCTTGGCCGGCGGAGGGGCCGTAGAGACCCAGTACTTC
TRBV9	NA	TRBD2	TRBJ2-1	CASSARTSPGNEQFF	TGTGCCAGCAGCGCCAGGACTAGCCCTGGGAATGAGCAGTTCTTC